The 20 T cell receptor beta chains below come from one sample, sequenced in a study of T cell changes during pregnancy in multiple sclerosis. Sequencing was performed with immunoSEQ multiplex PCR; in TCRdb, only in-frame clones are kept and a portion is missing. This table has tens of thousands of clones, 92% appearing once. The specimen comprised peripheral blood, sampled after pregnancy. The receptor source for this set is a female donor with multiple sclerosis, enrolled in a pregnancy study.

The chain joins TRBV6-5 to TRBJ2-7, with TRBD1 as a possible D gene (6 bases). V was pared by 0 bases and J by 3 bases, with 9 bases between. The germline CDR1 and CDR2 sequences are MNHEY and SVGAGI. This CDR3 is 14 amino acids long. The CDR3 spells CASSYSPGDYEQYF. Here the CDR3 DNA reads TGTGCCAGCAGTTACTCGCCAGGGGACTACGAGCAGTACTTC.

In this sample, this clone turned up many times. The chain carries TRBV4-2 and TRBJ2-7; possible D gene TRBD2, 7 bases. The germline V gene has CDR1 LGHNA and CDR2 YNFKEQ. The V and J ends lost 1 base and 0 bases respectively, with 13 bases between them. This CDR3 comprises 16 residues. The chain's CDR3 is CASSQGGGDSSYEQYF. As DNA, the CDR3 is TGTGCCAGCAGCCAAGGAGGGGGGGATAGCTCCTACGAGCAGTACTTC.

The rearrangement joins TRBV6-5 to TRBJ2-5, with D possibly matching TRBD1 (6 bases). V was shortened by 6 bases and J by 6 bases, with 17 bases between the two germline ends. Germline-derived CDR1 and CDR2 are MNHEY and SVGAGI. The length of the CDR3 is 14 residues. This CDR3 reads CASRSGANEKTQYF. The CDR3 DNA sequence: TGTGCCAGCAGGTCAGGGGCAAATGAGAAGACCCAGTACTTC.

The chain combines TRBV4-2 with TRBJ2-3; TRBD2 agrees at 10 bases. The CDR3 loop spans 18 amino acids. The V segment lost 0 bases and the J segment 4 bases; nucleotides outside the gene matches: 10. In germline, CDR1 is LGHNA, CDR2 YNFKEQ. CDR3 coding DNA: TGTGCCAGCAGCCAAGATAATCCAGCGGGGGGGAGCTCAGATACGCAGTATTTT. This sequence encodes CASSQDNPAGGSSDTQYF.

The chain has TRBV6-5 and TRBJ1-4; no firm D call. Per germline, CDR1 MNHEY and CDR2 SVGAGI. The CDR3 is 14 residues long. The ends were cut back, 2 bases at V and 8 bases at J, with 12 bases in the middle. The CDR3 loop is CASSYGVTAEKLFF. Here the CDR3 DNA reads TGTGCCAGCAGTTACGGAGTTACCGCGGAAAAACTGTTTTTT.

The chain employs TRBV11-2 and TRBJ1-2; TRBD1 aligns across 10 bases. CDR1 is SGHAT and CDR2 is FQNNGV in the germline V gene. The CDR3 is made up of 16 amino acids. V shed 2 bases and J 8 bases; nucleotides not matched to a gene: 11. The CDR3 loop reads CASSLPGDRGSLGYTF. The CDR3 nucleotides read TGTGCCAGCAGCTTACCGGGGGACAGGGGATCATTGGGCTACACCTTC.

The V call is TRBV7-6, the J call TRBJ2-3; 7 bases line up with TRBD2. V shed 6 bases, J shed 4 bases, and the junction held 13 bases outside the gene matches. Germline loops: CDR1 SGHVS, CDR2 FNYEAQ. The CDR3 spans 16 residues. The CDR3 DNA reads as TGTGCCAGCAGTTCAAGACGGGGGGATAGGGCAGATACGCAGTATTTT. This translates into CASSSRRGDRADTQYF. Using reference TRBV7-6 and TRBJ2-3 for the parts outside the CDR3, the full variable domain is GAGVSQSPRYKVTKRGQDVALRCDPISGHVSLYWYRQALGQGPEFLTYFNYEAQQDKSGLPNDRFSAERPEGSISTLTIQRTEQRDSAMYRCASSSRRGDRADTQYFGPGTRLTVL.

The chain couples TRBV6-1 to TRBJ1-5; 7 positions match TRBD1. The CDR3 runs to 15 residues. V shed 7 bases, J shed 3 bases, and the junction held 9 bases outside the gene matches. The germline V gene encodes CDR1 MNHNS and CDR2 SASEGT. CDR3 coding DNA: TGTGCCAGCATTGTTTGGGACAGCCCCAATCAGCCCCAGCATTTT. Amino acids: CASIVWDSPNQPQHF.

The V gene is TRBV11-1, the J gene TRBJ2-6; 9 bases are a match to TRBD1. This CDR3 is built from 17 residues. CDR1 is SGHAT, CDR2 FQDESV, per germline (reference sequence). V dropped 3 bases and J dropped 0; count of bases not matched to a gene: 3. Here the CDR3 reads CASSLGTGHSGANVLTF. CDR3 sequence (DNA): TGTGCCAGCAGCTTGGGGACAGGGCACTCTGGGGCCAACGTCCTGACTTTC. The full variable domain, rest sourced from reference TRBV11-1 and TRBJ2-6, is EAEVAQSPRYKITEKSQAVAFWCDPISGHATLYWYRQILGQGPELLVQFQDESVVDDSQLPKDRFSAERLKGVDSTLKIQPAELGDSAMYLCASSLGTGHSGANVLTFGAGSRLTVL.

The chain couples TRBV7-3 to TRBJ2-5, with D uncertain. The CDR3 length is 14 residues. The germline V gene encodes CDR1 SGHTA and CDR2 FQGTGA. V dropped 1 base and J dropped 5 bases, with 11 bases sitting between them. The CDR3 nucleotides read TGTGCCAGCAGCTTAATGGCAGGTGGTGAGACCCAGTACTTC. Amino acid sequence: CASSLMAGGETQYF.

V and J are TRBV5-1 and TRBJ1-2; D uncertain. Germline V gene sequence: CDR1 SGHRS, CDR2 YFSETQ. Trimming stripped 0 bases from V and 4 bases from J, with 13 bases between. This CDR3 is built from 15 residues. CDR3 in amino acids: CASSLAGVSGYGYTF. The CDR3 region has the DNA TGCGCCAGCAGCTTGGCCGGGGTCAGCGGCTATGGCTACACCTTC.

This chain connects TRBV5-4 to TRBJ2-1; D is perhaps TRBD2 (6 bases). The CDR3 covers 11 residues. Looked up from germline, CDR1 is SGHNT and CDR2 is YYREEE (reference sequence). V lost 4 bases and J lost 12, with 11 bases in between. The CDR3 nucleotides are TGTGCCAGCAGCGCGCGGGAAAGGCAGTTCTTC. The encoded protein is CASSARERQFF.

The chain carries TRBV6-6 and TRBJ1-3; perhaps TRBD1 as D (6 bases). The V gene lost 7 bases and the J gene lost 9 bases, with 25 bases spanning the gap. The CDR3 covers 16 residues. Germline assignment: CDR1 MNHNY and CDR2 SVGAGI (reference sequence). This chain's CDR3 is CASTRAGAGIQGTIYF. CDR3 DNA: TGTGCCAGCACCAGGGCGGGGGCTGGAATACAAGGCACCATATATTTT.

V usage is TRBV7-9 and J usage is TRBJ1-3; D is unclear. The ends were cut back, 3 bases at V and 0 bases at J, with 15 bases in the middle. Germline CDR1 reads SEHNR; CDR2 reads FQNEAQ (reference sequence). The CDR3 is made up of 17 amino acids. CDR3 DNA: TGTGCCAGCAGCTTTTCGGAGGCAGGCAACTCTGGAAACACCATATATTTT. This gives the protein CASSFSEAGNSGNTIYF. The whole variable domain, remainder taken from reference TRBV7-9 and TRBJ1-3, is DTGVSQNPRHKITKRGQNVTFRCDPISEHNRLYWYRQTLGQGPEFLTYFQNEAQLEKSRLLSDRFSAERPKGSFSTLEIQRTEQGDSAMYLCASSFSEAGNSGNTIYFGEGSWLTVV.

This chain connects TRBV30 to TRBJ2-1; D perhaps matches TRBD2 (5 bases). Germline CDR1 and CDR2: GTSNPN and SVGIG (reference sequence). Deletions cut 4 bases from V and 8 bases from J, with 18 bases between. The CDR3 consists of 14 residues. CDR3 nucleotide sequence: TGTGCCTGGACCCTATCCGGAGGAGCGGATGAGCAGTTCTTC. Amino acid sequence: CAWTLSGGADEQFF.

V is TRBV2 and J is TRBJ1-2; TRBD1 matches at 8 bases. After removal of 3 bases from V and 6 bases from J, the junction contained 6 bases not matched to a gene. The CDR3 has 14 residues. Per germline, CDR1 SNHLY and CDR2 FYNNEI. CDR3 protein: CASSEDRVSHGYTF. CDR3 nucleotides: TGTGCCAGCAGTGAGGACAGGGTATCACATGGCTACACCTTC.

The CDR3 DNA sequence: TGCGCCAGCAGCTTGTTAGGACAAGCGAACACTGAAGCTTTCTTT. Translating gives CASSLLGQANTEAFF. The chain joins TRBV5-1 to TRBJ1-1; TRBD1 might be the D (5 bases). Per germline, CDR1 SGHRS and CDR2 YFSETQ. Trimming removed 1 base from V and 1 base from J, with 11 bases in between. The CDR3 runs to 15 residues.

The chain recombines TRBV19 with TRBJ1-2; 8 bases agree with TRBD1. CDR3 size: 15 residues. V trimming: 3 bases; J trimming: 9 bases; junction bases outside the gene matches: 12. From germline, CDR1 is LNHDA and CDR2 SQIVND (reference sequence). CDR3 sequence reads: CASSIDGRGLYRYTF. CDR3 DNA sequence: TGTGCCAGTAGTATCGACGGCAGGGGGCTTTATCGCTACACCTTC.

The chain employs TRBV6-4 and TRBJ1-2; D is perhaps TRBD1 (5 bases). Germline V CDR1 and CDR2: MRHNA, SNTAGT. V was clipped by 6 bases and J by 1 base, with 9 bases between them. CDR3 length: 13 residues. The CDR3 spells CASRGGLNYGYTF. In DNA form, the CDR3 reads TGTGCCAGCAGGGGGGGACTTAACTATGGCTACACCTTC.

In this sample, this clone turned up a few times. The V and J genes are TRBV6-4 and TRBJ2-3; no definite D call. This CDR3 is 13 amino acids long. CDR1 and CDR2 (germline): MRHNA, SNTAGT. V was clipped by 3 bases and J by 2 bases, with 6 bases between them. The CDR3 protein is CASSERSTDTQYF. The CDR3 DNA sequence: TGTGCCAGCAGTGAGCGGTCCACAGATACGCAGTATTTT.